The 26 T cell receptor beta chains below come from one sample, sequenced in a study of cytomegalovirus exposure and HLA in healthy donors. It was with 60 Vbeta and 13 Jbeta primers that the PCR ran. Measured with immunoSEQ multiplex PCR; TCRdb has only the in-frame clones, and not every one. Of 120,000 to 150,000 clones detected, 73% appear once; the ten largest clones hold 14%. The sequencing sample was made of PBMCs. These receptors came from a human donor in good health.

The V call is TRBV27, the J call TRBJ2-5; 10 nucleotides agree with TRBD1. TRBJ2-7 matches the DNA end more closely, so the J call is doubtful. The V gene's germline CDR1 is MNHEY and CDR2 SMNVEV (reference sequence). The CDR3 runs to 16 residues. For the CDR3, the DNA is TGTGCCAGCAGTTTACGGGGGACAGGGGAACCCTACGAGCAGTACTTC. Translated: CASSLRGTGEPYEQYF.

In DNA, the CDR3 is TGTGCCAGCAGTTTTCGCGGGAGATCCGGGGAGCAGTTCTTC. Residues: CASSFRGRSGEQFF. This chain links TRBV6-5 with TRBJ2-1, with 7 positions matching TRBD2. The CDR3 has 14 residues. After removal of 4 bases from V and 10 bases from J, the junction contained 10 bases not matched to a gene. Germline loops: CDR1 MNHEY, CDR2 SVGAGI.

V gene TRBV13 combines with J gene TRBJ2-7; 8 positions match TRBD2. J was trimmed by 3 bases and V by 1 base; bases with no gene match: 2. CDR1 is PRHDT, CDR2 FYEKMQ, per germline (reference sequence). The CDR3 has 14 residues. CDR3 DNA sequence: TGTGCCAGCAGCTTAGTCCTAGCGGGCTACGAGCAGTACTTC. This encodes CASSLVLAGYEQYF.

This chain uses TRBV27 with TRBJ2-7; D gene unclear. The CDR3 length is 14 residues. CDR1 and CDR2 (germline): MNHEY, SMNVEV (reference sequence). The V and J ends lost 7 bases and 4 bases respectively, with 17 bases between them. The CDR3 sequence is CASMRTTPAYEQYF. Written as DNA, the CDR3 is TGTGCCAGCATGCGCACCACCCCCGCTTACGAGCAGTACTTC.

The J gene is TRBJ2-2, the V gene TRBV5-5; D perhaps matches TRBD2 (7 bases). V lost 1 base, J lost 2 bases, and 9 bases lay in between. The germline CDR1 and CDR2 sequences are SGHKS and YYEKEE (reference sequence). There are 15 residues in the CDR3. The CDR3 loop reads CASSLWGGNTGELFF. The CDR3, as DNA: TGTGCCAGCAGCTTGTGGGGGGGCAACACCGGGGAGCTGTTTTTT.

This clone was observed a few times. The genes are TRBV9 and TRBJ1-2; D uncertain. Germline V CDR1 and CDR2: SGDLS, YYNGEE. Trimming took 5 bases from V and 7 from J, leaving 12 bases between them. The CDR3 runs to 12 residues. CDR3 DNA: TGTGCCAGCAGTACAGCTGCTGGTGGCTACACCTTC. Amino acids: CASSTAAGGYTF.

This chain connects TRBV15 to TRBJ2-7; D may be TRBD2 (5 bases). This CDR3 has 15 amino acids. CDR1 LNHNV and CDR2 YYDKDF come from the germline V gene (reference sequence). The V and J ends lost 3 bases and 6 bases respectively, with 18 bases between them. The CDR3 loop is CATSREMGASSEQYF. The CDR3 DNA reads TGTGCCACCAGCAGGGAGATGGGAGCCTCGAGCGAGCAGTACTTC.

The chain links TRBV5-1 to TRBJ1-1; TRBD1 matches 7 bases. The CDR3 is 12 amino acids. Germline-derived CDR1 and CDR2 are SGHRS and YFSETQ. J was trimmed by 7 bases and V by 3 bases; bases with no gene match: 3. The DNA for the CDR3 is TGCGCCAGCAGCTCCGGACAGGATGAAGCTTTCTTT. Protein sequence: CASSSGQDEAFF.

The V call is TRBV28, the J call TRBJ2-1; 9 bases map to TRBD1. CDR3 length equals 17 residues. V was pared by 4 bases and J by 9 bases, with 16 bases of the junction left unmatched. Germline loops: CDR1 MDHEN, CDR2 SYDVKM. The CDR3 sequence is CASSSLTTAGTGLEQFF. The CDR3 coding sequence is TGTGCCAGCAGTTCCTTGACGACCGCCGGGACAGGGCTTGAGCAGTTCTTC.

V usage is TRBV5-1 and J usage is TRBJ1-4, with a possible D match to TRBD1 (5 bases). The ends were cut back, 0 bases at V and 7 bases at J, with 10 bases in the middle. The germline V gene encodes CDR1 SGHRS and CDR2 YFSETQ. The length of the CDR3 is 14 residues. CDR3 sequence reads: CASSLEGRGEKLFF. The DNA of the CDR3 is TGCGCCAGCAGCTTGGAGGGGAGGGGTGAAAAACTGTTTTTT.

The V and J genes are TRBV19 and TRBJ1-6, with D perhaps matching TRBD1 (6 bases). This CDR3 region has 14 residues. Germline CDR1 reads LNHDA; CDR2 reads SQIVND (reference sequence). Trimming took 1 base from V and 10 from J, leaving 11 bases between them. The CDR3 protein is CASSIGQGISPLHF. The CDR3 region has the DNA TGTGCCAGTAGTATAGGCCAGGGGATCTCACCCCTCCACTTT.

The chain joins TRBV2 to TRBJ1-4; D call uncertain. Trimming removed 2 bases from V and 7 bases from J, with 11 bases in between. The CDR3 extends over 14 amino acids. Looked up from germline, CDR1 is SNHLY and CDR2 is FYNNEI. The CDR3 sequence is CASSESEGGEKLFF. CDR3 sequence (DNA): TGTGCCAGCAGTGAATCTGAGGGTGGTGAAAAACTGTTTTTT.

The chain links TRBV9 to TRBJ2-5; TRBD1 is a possible D gene (6 bases). CDR1 SGDLS and CDR2 YYNGEE come from the germline V gene. CDR3 length: 15 amino acids. V was shortened by 0 bases and J by 5 bases, with 14 bases between the two germline ends. The CDR3 nucleotides read TGTGCCAGCAGCGTAGTGCCCGCCCAGGGGGAGACCCAGTACTTC. Amino acids: CASSVVPAQGETQYF.

The rearrangement joins TRBV7-9 to TRBJ2-7, with D possibly matching TRBD1 (6 bases). CDR1 and CDR2 from the germline V gene are SEHNR and FQNEAQ (reference sequence). Trimming removed 1 base at V and 3 bases at J, with 16 bases between. This CDR3 has 16 amino acids. The CDR3 is CASSLDGRGHNYEQYF. The DNA of the CDR3 is TGTGCCAGCAGCTTAGATGGCAGGGGCCATAACTACGAGCAGTACTTC.

CDR3 residues: CASSLWGTGDGANVLTF. CDR3 nucleotide sequence: TGTGCCAGCAGTTTATGGGGGACAGGGGACGGGGCCAACGTCCTGACTTTC. The chain is built from TRBV27 and TRBJ2-6; 10 bases are shared with TRBD1. In germline, CDR1 is MNHEY, CDR2 SMNVEV (reference sequence). The CDR3 has 17 amino acids. With V trimmed by 1 base and J by 4 bases, 4 bases remained unmatched.

The chain links TRBV2 to TRBJ2-5; TRBD2 matches 8 bases. V trimming: 6 bases; J trimming: 4 bases; junction bases outside the gene matches: 19. The CDR3 runs 18 residues. The germline CDR1 and CDR2 sequences are SNHLY and FYNNEI. The CDR3 DNA reads as TGTGCCAGCAGAAGTATCGGAGTAGCGGGGATAAATGTAGAGACCCAGTACTTC. This translates into CASRSIGVAGINVETQYF.

This clone was counted once. V usage is TRBV2 and J usage is TRBJ1-2; D is possibly TRBD1 (5 bases). The CDR3 length is 12 residues. Germline V CDR1 and CDR2: SNHLY, FYNNEI. With 6 bases removed from V and 4 bases from J, the gap between germline ends came to 9 bases. This CDR3 is CASSGGTYGYTF. DNA of the CDR3: TGTGCCAGCAGCGGGGGTACCTATGGCTACACCTTC.

This chain links TRBV19 with TRBJ2-1; the match to TRBD2 covers 13 bases. The CDR3 sequence is 14 residues long. The germline CDR1 and CDR2 sequences are LNHDA and SQIVND (reference sequence). V lost 5 bases and J lost 15; bases outside the gene matches: 10. This CDR3 reads CASSLPGLAGFRFF. The CDR3 region has the DNA TGTGCCAGTAGTCTCCCGGGACTAGCGGGGTTTCGGTTCTTC. Using reference TRBV19 and TRBJ2-1 for the parts outside the CDR3, the full variable domain is DGGITQSPKYLFRKEGQNVTLSCEQNLNHDAMYWYRQDPGQGLRLIYYSQIVNDFQKGDIAEGYSVSREKKESFPLTVTSAQKNPTAFYLCASSLPGLAGFRFFGPGTRLTVL.

This clone was recorded only once. This chain links TRBV5-4 with TRBJ2-1; 8 bases fit TRBD2. Trimming cost V 3 bases and J 7 bases; bases outside gene matches: 9. The V gene's germline CDR1 is SGHNT and CDR2 YYREEE (reference sequence). The CDR3 sequence is 15 residues long. CDR3 sequence: CASSSPRTSINEQFF. For the CDR3, the DNA is TGTGCCAGCAGCTCCCCCCGGACTAGCATTAATGAGCAGTTCTTC.

This chain links TRBV29-1 with TRBJ2-1; 12 bases are shared with TRBD2. The CDR3 spans 14 residues. V lost 3 bases to trimming and J lost 10 bases; unmatched junction nucleotides: 7. Germline CDR1 reads SQVTM; CDR2 reads ANQGSEA. The CDR3 DNA is TGCAGCGTTGAGCTAGCGGGGGGGAACCGAGAGCAGTTCTTC. It is translated as CSVELAGGNREQFF.

This sequence joins TRBV7-9 and TRBJ2-1; D call uncertain. The CDR3 covers 13 residues. With 1 base removed from V and 6 bases from J, the gap between germline ends came to 7 bases. Germline CDR1 and CDR2: SEHNR and FQNEAQ (reference sequence). Here the CDR3 reads CASSLVSSNEQFF. CDR3 nucleotide sequence: TGTGCCAGCAGCTTAGTTAGTAGCAATGAGCAGTTCTTC.

V gene TRBV5-1 combines with J gene TRBJ1-1, with D tentatively TRBD1 (6 bases). Trimming left V 4 bases short and J 1 base short, with 11 bases between. The CDR3 totals 14 residues. CDR1 is SGHRS and CDR2 is YFSETQ in the germline V gene. The CDR3 reads CASSKIQGNTEAFF. The CDR3 nucleotides are TGCGCCAGCAGCAAGATACAGGGGAACACTGAAGCTTTCTTT.

This clone was observed a handful of times. This chain uses TRBV30 with TRBJ2-1; TRBD2 matches at 7 bases. The CDR3 has 14 residues. V dropped 0 bases and J dropped 9; count of bases not matched to a gene: 8. Germline CDR1 and CDR2: GTSNPN and SVGIG (reference sequence). CDR3 nucleotides: TGTGCCTGGAGTGTTGGTCTAGCGGAGGGTGAGCAGTTCTTC. Translation gives CAWSVGLAEGEQFF.

The chain has TRBV11-3 and TRBJ2-1, with 10 nucleotides matching TRBD2. This CDR3 is built from 16 residues. CDR1 SGHNT and CDR2 YENEEA come from the germline V gene. Losses at the gene ends were 7 bases for V and 5 bases for J; bases not matched to a gene: 11. As DNA, the CDR3 is TGTGCCAGCACCATAAGAGGGCTAGCGGGAGACAATGAGCAGTTCTTC. The encoded protein is CASTIRGLAGDNEQFF.

This clone was detected only a few times. Here the CDR3 reads CASAGRTDTQYF. CDR3 nucleotide sequence: TGTGCCAGCGCCGGTCGGACAGATACGCAGTATTTT. V is TRBV11-3 and J is TRBJ2-3; D is undetermined. CDR3 size: 12 residues. Germline CDR1 reads SGHNT; CDR2 reads YENEEA. V was pared by 8 bases and J by 3 bases, with 9 bases between.

The chain links TRBV30 to TRBJ1-5; a weak D match, TRBD1 (5 bases). Trimming pared 7 bases from V and 7 bases from J, leaving 23 bases between. Germline-derived CDR1 and CDR2 are GTSNPN and SVGIG (reference sequence). The CDR3 has 15 residues. In DNA, the CDR3 is TGTGCCTTCGGAGAGGCGCAGGGACTTTGGCAGCCCCAGCATTTT. It translates to CAFGEAQGLWQPQHF.